This T cell receptor (beta chain) was documented in a study of CXCR3-negative and CXCR3-positive naive CD8 T cells. In the case of this clonotype: The target antigen is unknown.

The libraries of TRB cDNA were prepared using 5' RACE with UMI labels. TCRdb reworked the 5' RACE reads into one entry per CDR3 protein, no DNA. The sample data list 140,000 to 150,000 distinct CDR3 sequences. The study, taken as a whole, reports: TRBV-TRBJ usage matched between naive CXCR3-negative and CXCR3-positive cells but not between memory cells. More hydrophobic TRB CDR3s were found in CXCR3-positive naive cells than in CXCR3-negative naive cells. Naive subsets displayed similar surface CD5, and TCR strength was inferred from TRB CDR3 properties.

The CDR3 totals 14 residues. From germline, CDR1 is SQVTM and CDR2 ANQGSEA. Material for sequencing was naive CXCR3+ CD8+ T cells from blood. Subset in this sample: CD45RO-CCR7+CD27+CD95- naive CD8+ T cells expressing CXCR3 (TNR3+). This TCR was sampled from a human donor in good health. Some clones in this sample may be carry-over from other donors' samples. The rearrangement uses TRBV29-1 and TRBJ1-2. The CDR3 sequence: CSVDRNREGYGYTF.